Below, one T cell receptor (beta chain) is given with its context. Its recognized antigen is unknown. Per-base quality was not reported, and no clone a single base away is much larger than it. The data were obtained in a study of blood T cell repertoires in COVID-19 (dated by TCRdb to about 2020). Broadly, across the study: The collaborator samples originated in the United States, Italy and Spain and spanned the acute and convalescent phases of COVID-19. Sample metadata almost always included a de-identified subject ID, COVID-19 status, age in years and sex. Where available, HLA class I and class II types were obtained from metadata supplied by the sample provider rather than from assay-based typing. The dataset comprised deeply sampled blood TCRbeta repertoires from subjects exposed to, actively infected with, or recovered from COVID-19. The samples were drawn from two sources: the first 160 participants of the ongoing ImmuneRACE study, and 950 to 1,500 subjects contributed by 6 global collaborators. The repertoires were released in a freely available public database meant as a resource for research on the immune response to SARS-CoV-2. The material from the prospective study consisted of cDNA or gDNA derived from T cells, B-cell-depleted T cells, or PBMCs. Overall study results and their limits: The amount of clinical and demographic metadata varied by source and participant and was provided uncurated.

TCRbeta CDR3 regions were amplified from genomic DNA using the immunoSEQ Assay, a bias-controlled multiplex PCR. Per the source publication's procedure: Nucleated cell counts per sample were estimated from amplification of reference gene primers within the assay. Sequence reads were collapsed and filtered to measure the absolute abundance of every unique TCRbeta CDR3 rearrangement. For each sample, productive Simpson clonality was calculated as the square root of Simpson's diversity index over productive rearrangements. Entries here come from immuneACCESS through TCRdb and include only in-frame sequences with V and J called. Some clones fail to appear in such tables; in the studies checked, an unresolved V gene covers under half of the shortfall, and the cause of the remainder is unknown. The D gene and trimming were derived from the DNA, and the V and J assignments and clone size from that table. Recorded for this sample are 200,000 to 300,000 clones; around 85% of them occurred a single time. Of the sample, 3.3% is held by the ten largest clones.

Participants in the prospective study were enrolled through a virtual design, were aged roughly 18 to 100 years, and lived in some 24 United States geographic areas. Cohort assignment in the prospective study relied on participant-reported clinical history from a screening survey and a study questionnaire. In the prospective study, whole blood, serum and a nasopharyngeal or oropharyngeal swab were collected from each participant by mobile phlebotomists. Prospective study participants could optionally give additional blood draws and questionnaires over an approximately two-month period. Before DNA extraction, blood samples from the prospective study were shipped at room temperature or frozen. Including cysteine and phenylalanine, the CDR3 has 16 amino acids. Kept here is only the CDR3 DNA, which spans 48 bases and is read in frame from base 1. After removal of 4 bases from V and 0 bases from J, the junction retains 5 bases not matched to a gene. The germline V gene provides CDR1 SGDLS and CDR2 YYNGEE.

Here the chain combines TRBV9 and TRBJ2-7, with 12 central nucleotides matching TRBD2. The TCR comes from a middle-aged woman with acute COVID-19. Source material: PBMCs or T cells enriched from blood (not recorded which). The encoded CDR3 is CASSTQTSGSSYEQYF. DNA sequence: TGTGCCAGCAGCACTCAGACTAGCGGGAGCTCCTACGAGCAGTACTTC.